This note documents a single TCR beta chain sequence. This sample is drawn from a study of shared clonotypes between healthy human individuals. Method: immunoSEQ multiplex PCR; TCRdb's copy keeps in-frame clones and lacks some. Of about 2.4 million clones in the sample, roughly 93% were seen once. Looked up from germline, CDR1 is LNHDA and CDR2 is SQIVND (reference sequence). V gave up 7 bases and J gave up 1 base; unmatched junction bases: 7. This CDR3 spans 15 amino acids. Sequencing was done on a sample of naive CD4+ T cells from PBMCs. Subset: CD45RA+ positively selected. The sequence was obtained from a man in his late teens or twenties in good health. Some clones in this sample may be carry-over from other donors' samples. The V gene is TRBV19, the J gene TRBJ1-2, with 9 bases identical to TRBD1. CDR3 sequence reads: CASTQDRGNNYGYTF. The CDR3 coding sequence is TGTGCCAGTACCCAGGACAGGGGCAATAACTATGGCTACACCTTC.